A single sample is the source of the 3 T cell receptor beta chains below, sequenced in a study of shared clonotypes between healthy human individuals. This table comes from immunoSEQ multiplex PCR, and its TCRdb copy is limited to in-frame clones, with some not included. The sample holds fewer than 850,000 clones, about 92% seen once. Input material: memory CD8+ T cells from PBMCs. The subset denotes: CD45RO+ cells pooled with CCR7-negative TemRA cells. The receptor set was obtained from a man in his late teens or twenties in good health. Some clones in this sample may be carry-over from other donors' samples.

The chain joins TRBV19 to TRBJ2-3; no definite D call. Germline V gene data show CDR1 as LNHDA and CDR2 as SQIVND (reference sequence). The ends were cut back, 5 bases at V and 4 bases at J, with 10 bases in the middle. The CDR3 totals 13 residues. This chain's CDR3 is CASSYSISDTQYF. DNA of the CDR3: TGTGCCAGTAGTTATTCAATTTCAGATACGCAGTATTTT.

The gene calls are TRBV27 and TRBJ2-7; TRBD2 matches 8 bases. The germline V gene encodes CDR1 MNHEY and CDR2 SMNVEV (reference sequence). The CDR3 is 18 residues long. V shed 3 bases, J shed 3 bases, and the junction held 16 bases outside the gene matches. The CDR3 region is CASSFLVRGVSGIYEQYF. CDR3 nucleotide sequence: TGTGCCAGCAGTTTCCTAGTCCGGGGGGTTAGCGGGATCTACGAGCAGTACTTC.

The chain uses TRBV14 and TRBJ2-5; 8 nucleotides agree with TRBD2. The V gene's germline CDR1 is SGHDN and CDR2 FVKESK. With 4 bases clipped from V and 2 bases from J, the junction kept 12 bases outside the gene matches. There are 17 residues in the CDR3. The CDR3 loop is CASSPQLITSGQETQYF. The CDR3 nucleotides read TGTGCCAGCAGCCCTCAGCTGATAACTAGCGGACAAGAGACCCAGTACTTC.